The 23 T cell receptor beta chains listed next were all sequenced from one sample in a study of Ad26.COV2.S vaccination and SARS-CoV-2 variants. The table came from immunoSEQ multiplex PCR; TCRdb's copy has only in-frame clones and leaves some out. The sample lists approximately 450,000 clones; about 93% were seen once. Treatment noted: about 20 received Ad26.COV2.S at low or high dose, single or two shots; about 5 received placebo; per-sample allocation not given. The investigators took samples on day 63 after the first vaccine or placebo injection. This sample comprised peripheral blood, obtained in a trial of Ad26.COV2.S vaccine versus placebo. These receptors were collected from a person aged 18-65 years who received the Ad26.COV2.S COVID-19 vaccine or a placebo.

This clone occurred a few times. The CDR3 loop is CASSLGRGSSYEQYF. The CDR3 bases are TGTGCCAGCAGTCTGGGGAGGGGTTCCTCCTACGAGCAGTACTTC. The gene calls are TRBV11-2 and TRBJ2-7; TRBD2 matches at 7 bases. The length of the CDR3 is 15 residues. Germline trimming cut 6 bases from V and 0 bases from J; bases unmatched to any gene: 8. Per germline, CDR1 SGHAT and CDR2 FQNNGV.

DNA of the CDR3: TGTGCCAGCAGCGACTTAGCGGGAGGGAACACAGATACGCAGTATTTT. Protein: CASSDLAGGNTDTQYF. The V and J genes are TRBV9 and TRBJ2-3, with 11 positions matching TRBD2. This CDR3 is 16 amino acids long. V lost 3 bases, J lost 2 bases, and 5 bases stayed unmatched. The germline V gene has CDR1 SGDLS and CDR2 YYNGEE.

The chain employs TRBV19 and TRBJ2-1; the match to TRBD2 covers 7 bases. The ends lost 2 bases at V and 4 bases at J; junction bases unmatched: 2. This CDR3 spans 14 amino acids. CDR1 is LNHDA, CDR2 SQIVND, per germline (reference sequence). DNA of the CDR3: TGTGCCAGTAGTATAAGCGGGATTTACAATGAGCAGTTCTTC. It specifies CASSISGIYNEQFF.

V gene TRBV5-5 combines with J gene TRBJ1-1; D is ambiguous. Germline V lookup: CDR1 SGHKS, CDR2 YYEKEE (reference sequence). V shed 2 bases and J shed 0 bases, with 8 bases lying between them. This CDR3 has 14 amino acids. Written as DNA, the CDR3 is TGTGCCAGCAGCTTTGGTACCATGAACACTGAAGCTTTCTTT. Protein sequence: CASSFGTMNTEAFF.

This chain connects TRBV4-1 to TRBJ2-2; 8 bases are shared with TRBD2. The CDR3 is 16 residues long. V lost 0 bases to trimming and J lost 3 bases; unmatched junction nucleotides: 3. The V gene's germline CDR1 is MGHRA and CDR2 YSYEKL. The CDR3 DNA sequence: TGCGCCAGCAGCCAAGATCCGGGAGGGTACACCGGGGAGCTGTTTTTT. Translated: CASSQDPGGYTGELFF.

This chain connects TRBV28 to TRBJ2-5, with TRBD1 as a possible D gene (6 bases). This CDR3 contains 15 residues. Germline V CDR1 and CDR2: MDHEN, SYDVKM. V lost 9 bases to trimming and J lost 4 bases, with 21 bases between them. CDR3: CARLRAGEKLETQYF. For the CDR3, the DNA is TGTGCCAGGCTCAGGGCAGGGGAAAAATTAGAGACCCAGTACTTC.

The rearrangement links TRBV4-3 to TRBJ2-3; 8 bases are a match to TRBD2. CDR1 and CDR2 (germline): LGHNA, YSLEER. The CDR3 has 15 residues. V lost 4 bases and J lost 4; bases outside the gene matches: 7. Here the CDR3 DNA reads TGCGCCAGCAGCCTATCGGGACTAGGGGCAGATACGCAGTATTTT. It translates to CASSLSGLGADTQYF.

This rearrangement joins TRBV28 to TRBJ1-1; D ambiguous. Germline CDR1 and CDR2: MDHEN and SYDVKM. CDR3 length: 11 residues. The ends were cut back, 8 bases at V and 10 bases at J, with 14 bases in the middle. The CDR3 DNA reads TGTGCCAGCTCCCCCGTGGGAGGAGCTTTCTTT. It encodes CASSPVGGAFF.

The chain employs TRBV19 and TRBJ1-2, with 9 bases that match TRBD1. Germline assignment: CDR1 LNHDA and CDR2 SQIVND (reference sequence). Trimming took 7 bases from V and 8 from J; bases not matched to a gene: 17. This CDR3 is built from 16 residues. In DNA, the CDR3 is TGTGCCAGTAAAAACAGGGGGCGTAACATAATCGAGGGCTACACCTTC. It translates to CASKNRGRNIIEGYTF.

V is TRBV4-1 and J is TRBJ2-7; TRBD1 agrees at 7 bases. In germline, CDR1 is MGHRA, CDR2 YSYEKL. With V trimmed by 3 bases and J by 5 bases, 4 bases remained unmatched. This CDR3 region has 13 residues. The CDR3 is CASSQTGWDEQYF. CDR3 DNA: TGCGCCAGCAGCCAGACAGGGTGGGACGAGCAGTACTTC.

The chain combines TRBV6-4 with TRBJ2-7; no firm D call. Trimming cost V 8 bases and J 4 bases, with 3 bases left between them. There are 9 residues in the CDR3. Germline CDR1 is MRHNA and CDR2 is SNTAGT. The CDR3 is CASLYEQYF. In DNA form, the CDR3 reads TGTGCCAGCCTGTACGAGCAGTACTTC.

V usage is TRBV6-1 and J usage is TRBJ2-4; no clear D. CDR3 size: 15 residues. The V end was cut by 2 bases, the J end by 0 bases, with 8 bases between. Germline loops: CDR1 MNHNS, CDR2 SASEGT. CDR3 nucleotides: TGTGCCAGCAGTGAAATTAGGGTAGCCAAAAACATTCAGTACTTC. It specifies CASSEIRVAKNIQYF.

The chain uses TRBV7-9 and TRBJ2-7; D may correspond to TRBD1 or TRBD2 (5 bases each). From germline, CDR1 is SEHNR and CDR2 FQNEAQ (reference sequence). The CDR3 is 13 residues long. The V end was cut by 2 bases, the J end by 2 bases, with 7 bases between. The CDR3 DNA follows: TGTGCCAGCAGCTTATGGGACGCCTACGAGCAGTACTTC. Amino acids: CASSLWDAYEQYF. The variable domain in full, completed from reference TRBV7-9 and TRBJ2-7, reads DTGVSQNPRHKITKRGQNVTFRCDPISEHNRLYWYRQTLGQGPEFLTYFQNEAQLEKSRLLSDRFSAERPKGSFSTLEIQRTEQGDSAMYLCASSLWDAYEQYFGPGTRLTVT.

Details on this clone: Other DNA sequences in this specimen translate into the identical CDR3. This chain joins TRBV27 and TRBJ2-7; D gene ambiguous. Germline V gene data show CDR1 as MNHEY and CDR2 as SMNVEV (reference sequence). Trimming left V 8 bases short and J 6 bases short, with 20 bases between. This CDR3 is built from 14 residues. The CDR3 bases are TGTGCCAGCCGGCTAGGGCAGGCCGCCGGCGAGCAGTACTTC. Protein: CASRLGQAAGEQYF.

The CDR3 loop reads CASSFGGDSPLHF. In DNA form, the CDR3 reads TGTGCCAGCAGCTTTGGAGGGGATTCACCCCTCCACTTT. This sequence joins TRBV7-9 and TRBJ1-6; tentative D call: TRBD1 (5 bases). The CDR3 contains 13 residues. CDR1 and CDR2 from the germline V gene are SEHNR and FQNEAQ (reference sequence). Between the trimmed V and J ends, which lost 3 bases and 8 bases, there was a span of 8 bases.

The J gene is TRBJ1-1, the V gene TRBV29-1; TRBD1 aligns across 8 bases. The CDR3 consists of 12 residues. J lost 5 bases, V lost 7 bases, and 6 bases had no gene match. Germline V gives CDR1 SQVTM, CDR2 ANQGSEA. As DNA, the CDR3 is TGCAGCGCCTGGACAGGGTCGACTGAAGCTTTCTTT. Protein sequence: CSAWTGSTEAFF.

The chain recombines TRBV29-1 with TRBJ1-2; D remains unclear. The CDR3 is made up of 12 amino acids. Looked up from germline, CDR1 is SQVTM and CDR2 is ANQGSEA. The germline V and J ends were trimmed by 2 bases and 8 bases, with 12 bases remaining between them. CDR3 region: CSVENPEQGYTF. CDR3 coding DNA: TGCAGCGTTGAAAATCCCGAGCAAGGCTACACCTTC.

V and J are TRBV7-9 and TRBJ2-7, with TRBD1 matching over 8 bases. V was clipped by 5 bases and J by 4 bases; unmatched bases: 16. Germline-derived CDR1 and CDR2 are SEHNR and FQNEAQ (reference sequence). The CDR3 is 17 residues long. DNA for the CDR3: TGTGCCAGCAGCACCCACCTCGGACAGGGTCCGACATACGAGCAGTACTTC. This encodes CASSTHLGQGPTYEQYF.

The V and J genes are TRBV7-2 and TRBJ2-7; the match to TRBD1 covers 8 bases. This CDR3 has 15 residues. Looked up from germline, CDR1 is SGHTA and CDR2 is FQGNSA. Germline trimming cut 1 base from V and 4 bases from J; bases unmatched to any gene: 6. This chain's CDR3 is CASSLVTGGGYEQYF. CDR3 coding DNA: TGTGCCAGCAGCTTAGTCACAGGGGGTGGGTACGAGCAGTACTTC.

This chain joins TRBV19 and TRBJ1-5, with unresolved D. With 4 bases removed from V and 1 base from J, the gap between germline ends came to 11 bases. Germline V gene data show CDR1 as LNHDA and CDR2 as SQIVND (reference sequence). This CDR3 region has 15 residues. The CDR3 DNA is TGTGCCAGTAGTACAGACGCGGGGAGCAATCAGCCCCAGCATTTT. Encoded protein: CASSTDAGSNQPQHF.

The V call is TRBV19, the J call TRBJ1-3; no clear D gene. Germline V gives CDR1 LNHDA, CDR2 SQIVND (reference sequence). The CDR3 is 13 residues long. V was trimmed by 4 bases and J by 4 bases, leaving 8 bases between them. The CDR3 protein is CASSKGPGNTIYF. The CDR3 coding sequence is TGTGCCAGTAGTAAAGGTCCGGGAAACACCATATATTTT.

CDR3 nucleotides: TGTGCCAGCTCACCTTCGACAGGGGGCTACGAGCAGTACTTC. Translated: CASSPSTGGYEQYF. The chain uses TRBV18 and TRBJ2-7; 9 bases line up with TRBD1. The CDR3 is 14 residues long. Looked up from germline, CDR1 is KGHSH and CDR2 is LQKENI. V was pared by 3 bases and J by 3 bases, with 3 bases of the junction left unmatched.

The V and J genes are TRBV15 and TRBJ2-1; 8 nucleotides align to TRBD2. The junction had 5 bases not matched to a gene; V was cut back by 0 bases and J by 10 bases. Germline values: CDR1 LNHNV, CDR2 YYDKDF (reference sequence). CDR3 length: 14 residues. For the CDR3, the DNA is TGTGCCACCAGCAGAGATATCGCGGGAGGCGAGCAGTTCTTC. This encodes CATSRDIAGGEQFF. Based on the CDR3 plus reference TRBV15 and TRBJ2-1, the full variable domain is DAMVIQNPRYQVTQFGKPVTLSCSQTLNHNVMYWYQQKSSQAPKLLFHYYDKDFNNEADTPDNFQSRRPNTSFCFLDIRSPGLGDTAMYLCATSRDIAGGEQFFGPGTRLTVL.